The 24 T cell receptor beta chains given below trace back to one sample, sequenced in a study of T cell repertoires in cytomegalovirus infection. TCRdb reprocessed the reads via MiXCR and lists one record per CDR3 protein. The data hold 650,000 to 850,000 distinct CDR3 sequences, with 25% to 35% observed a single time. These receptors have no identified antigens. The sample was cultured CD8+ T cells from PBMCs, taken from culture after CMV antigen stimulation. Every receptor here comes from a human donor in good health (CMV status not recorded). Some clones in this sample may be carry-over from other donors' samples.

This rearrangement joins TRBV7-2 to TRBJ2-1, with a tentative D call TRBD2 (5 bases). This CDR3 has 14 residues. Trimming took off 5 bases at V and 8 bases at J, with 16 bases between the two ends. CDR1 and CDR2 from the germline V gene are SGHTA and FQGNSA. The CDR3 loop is CASSPPGEWDEQFF. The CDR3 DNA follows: TGTGCCAGCAGCCCCCCCGGGGAGTGGGATGAGCAGTTCTTC.

The CDR3 DNA is TGTGCCAGCAGCTTAGATTGGCTCACAGGAGGGGACTATGGCTACACCTTC. Amino acids: CASSLDWLTGGDYGYTF. The chain links TRBV7-9 to TRBJ1-2, with a possible D match to TRBD1 (5 bases). Germline V gene sequence: CDR1 SEHNR, CDR2 FQNEAQ (reference sequence). The CDR3 has 17 residues. The V and J ends lost 1 base and 3 bases respectively, with 18 bases between them.

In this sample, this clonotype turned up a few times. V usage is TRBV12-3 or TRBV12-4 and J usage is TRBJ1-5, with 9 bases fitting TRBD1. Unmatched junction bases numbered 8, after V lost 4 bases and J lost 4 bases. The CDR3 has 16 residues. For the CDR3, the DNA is TGTGCCAGCAGTTCTTCCCGAGGACAGGGGAATCAGCCCCAGCATTTT. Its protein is CASSSSRGQGNQPQHF.

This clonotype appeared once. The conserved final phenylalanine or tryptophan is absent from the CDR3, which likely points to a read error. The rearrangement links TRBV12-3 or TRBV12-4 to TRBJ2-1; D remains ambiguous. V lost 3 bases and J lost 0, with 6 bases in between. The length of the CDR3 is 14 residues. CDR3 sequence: CASSLRSSYNEQFS. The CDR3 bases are TGTGCCAGCAGTTTGCGAAGCTCCTACAATGAGCAGTTCTCC.

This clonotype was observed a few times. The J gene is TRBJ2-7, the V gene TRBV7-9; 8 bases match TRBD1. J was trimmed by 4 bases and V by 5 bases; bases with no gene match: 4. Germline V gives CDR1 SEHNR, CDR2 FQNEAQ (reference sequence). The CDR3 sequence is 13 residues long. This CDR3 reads CASSPQGVYEQYV. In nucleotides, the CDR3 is TGTGCCAGCAGCCCACAGGGGGTGTACGAGCAGTACGTC.

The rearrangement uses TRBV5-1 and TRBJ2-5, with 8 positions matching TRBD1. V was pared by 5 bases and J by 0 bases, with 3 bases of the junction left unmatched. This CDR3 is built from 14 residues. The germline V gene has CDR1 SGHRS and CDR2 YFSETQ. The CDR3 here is CASRTGEYQETQYF. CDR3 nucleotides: TGCGCCAGCAGGACAGGGGAATACCAAGAGACCCAGTACTTC. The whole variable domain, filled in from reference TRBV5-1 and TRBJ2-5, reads KAGVTQTPRYLIKTRGQQVTLSCSPISGHRSVSWYQQTPGQGLQFLFEYFSETQRNKGNFPGRFSGRQFSNSRSEMNVSTLELGDSALYLCASRTGEYQETQYFGPGTRLLVL.

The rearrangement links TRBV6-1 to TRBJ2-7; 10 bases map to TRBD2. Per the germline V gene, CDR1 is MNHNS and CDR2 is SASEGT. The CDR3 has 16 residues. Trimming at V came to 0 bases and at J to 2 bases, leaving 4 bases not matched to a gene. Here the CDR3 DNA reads TGTGCCAGCAGTGAAGCGCGCCTAGCGGGGGCCTACGAGCAGTACTTC. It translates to CASSEARLAGAYEQYF.

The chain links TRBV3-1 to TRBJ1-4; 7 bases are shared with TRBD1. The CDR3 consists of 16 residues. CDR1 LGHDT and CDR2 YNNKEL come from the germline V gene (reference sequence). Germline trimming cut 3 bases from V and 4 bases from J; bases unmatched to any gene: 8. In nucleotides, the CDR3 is TGTGCCAGCAGCCACCAGCCTCGGGACAGTAATGAAAAACTGTTTTTT. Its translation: CASSHQPRDSNEKLFF. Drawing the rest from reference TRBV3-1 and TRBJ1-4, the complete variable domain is DTAVSQTPKYLVTQMGNDKSIKCEQNLGHDTMYWYKQDSKKFLKIMFSYNNKELIINETVPNRFSPKSPDKAHLNLHINSLELGDSAVYFCASSHQPRDSNEKLFFGSGTQLSVL.

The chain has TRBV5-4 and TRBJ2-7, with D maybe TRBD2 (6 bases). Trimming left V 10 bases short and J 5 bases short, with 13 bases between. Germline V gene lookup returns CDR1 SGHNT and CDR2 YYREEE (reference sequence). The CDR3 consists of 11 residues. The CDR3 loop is CAYLGGNEQYF. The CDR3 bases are TGTGCCTACCTGGGCGGGAACGAGCAGTACTTC. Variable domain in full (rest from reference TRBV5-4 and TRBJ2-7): ETGVTQSPTHLIKTRGQQVTLRCSSQSGHNTVSWYQQALGQGPQFIFQYYREEENGRGNFPPRFSGLQFPNYSSELNVNALELDDSALYLCAYLGGNEQYFGPGTRLTVT.

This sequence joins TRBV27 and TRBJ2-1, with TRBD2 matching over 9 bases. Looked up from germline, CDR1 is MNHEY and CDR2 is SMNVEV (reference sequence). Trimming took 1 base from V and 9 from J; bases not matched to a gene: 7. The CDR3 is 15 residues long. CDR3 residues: CASSLYAGGPGEQFF. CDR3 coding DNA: TGTGCCAGCAGTTTATATGCGGGGGGGCCGGGTGAGCAGTTCTTC.

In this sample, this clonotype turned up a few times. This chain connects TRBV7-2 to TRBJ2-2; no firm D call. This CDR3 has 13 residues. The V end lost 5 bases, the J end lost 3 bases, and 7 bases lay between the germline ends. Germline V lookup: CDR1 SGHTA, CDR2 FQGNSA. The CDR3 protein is CASSPGHTGELFF. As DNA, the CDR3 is TGTGCCAGCAGCCCAGGTCACACCGGGGAGCTGTTTTTT.

The CDR3, as DNA: TGTGCCAGCTCCGGGGGGGCCATATCCTACAATGAGCAGTTCTTC. This translates into CASSGGAISYNEQFF. The gene calls are TRBV12-3 or TRBV12-4 and TRBJ2-1; the match to TRBD2 covers 8 bases. This CDR3 contains 15 residues. Losses at the gene ends were 8 bases for V and 1 base for J; bases not matched to a gene: 7.

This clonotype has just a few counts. This CDR3 is CASSPGEYTGELFF. CDR3 DNA sequence: TGTGCCAGCAGTCCGGGGGAGTACACCGGGGAGCTGTTTTTT. The V and J genes are TRBV6-1 and TRBJ2-2; weak D call: TRBD2 (6 bases). The CDR3 has 14 residues. Trimming left V 5 bases short and J 3 bases short, with 10 bases between. CDR1 and CDR2 (germline): MNHNS, SASEGT.

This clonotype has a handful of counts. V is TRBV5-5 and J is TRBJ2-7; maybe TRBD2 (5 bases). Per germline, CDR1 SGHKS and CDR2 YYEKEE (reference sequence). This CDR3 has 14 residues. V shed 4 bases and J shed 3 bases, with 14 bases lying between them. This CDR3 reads CASSGPNGVYEQYF. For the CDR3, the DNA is TGTGCCAGCAGCGGTCCGAACGGGGTCTACGAGCAGTACTTC.

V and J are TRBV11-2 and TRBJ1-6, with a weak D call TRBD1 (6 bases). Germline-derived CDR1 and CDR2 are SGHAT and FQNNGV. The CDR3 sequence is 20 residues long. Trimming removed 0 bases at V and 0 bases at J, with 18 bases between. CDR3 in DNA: TGTGCCAGCAGCTTAGATAATGGGGGCCTGCCAAGCTCCTATAATTCACCCCTCCACTTT. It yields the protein CASSLDNGGLPSSYNSPLHF.

The CDR3 nucleotides are TGTGCCAGCAGCTTAACAGGGGGCGAAAACGAGCAGTACTTC. Its translation: CASSLTGGENEQYF. The rearrangement links TRBV7-8 to TRBJ2-7, with TRBD1 identical over 9 bases. The CDR3 is 14 residues long. Germline V gene data show CDR1 as SGHVS and CDR2 as FQNEAQ. The J segment lost 5 bases and the V segment lost 2 bases, leaving 4 bases of the junction unmatched.

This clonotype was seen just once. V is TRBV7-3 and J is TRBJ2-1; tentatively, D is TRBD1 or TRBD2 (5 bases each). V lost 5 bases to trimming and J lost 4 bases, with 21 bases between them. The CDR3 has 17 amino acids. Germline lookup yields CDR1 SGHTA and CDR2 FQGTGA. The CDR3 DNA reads TGTGCCAGCAGCCTCAAAGAGGGGATGGGTATATACAATGAGCAGTTCTTC. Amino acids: CASSLKEGMGIYNEQFF.

The CDR3 reads CSARAGVGSGGITDTQYF. The CDR3 coding sequence is TGCAGTGCTAGAGCAGGGGTCGGTAGCGGGGGGATCACAGATACGCAGTATTTT. The rearrangement uses TRBV20-1 and TRBJ2-3; 10 nucleotides agree with TRBD2. The CDR3 is 18 amino acids. Looked up from germline, CDR1 is DFQATT and CDR2 is SNEGSKA (reference sequence). V shed 1 base, J shed 2 bases, and the junction held 12 bases outside the gene matches.

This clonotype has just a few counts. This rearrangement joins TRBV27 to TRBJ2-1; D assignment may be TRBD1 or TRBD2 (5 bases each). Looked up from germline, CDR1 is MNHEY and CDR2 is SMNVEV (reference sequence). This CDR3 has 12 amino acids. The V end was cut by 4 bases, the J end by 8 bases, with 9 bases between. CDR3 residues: CASSSGLHEQFF. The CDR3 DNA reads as TGTGCCAGCAGTTCGGGGCTTCATGAGCAGTTCTTC.

The CDR3 protein is CASSLGDPGRDTEAFF. CDR3 DNA sequence: TGCGCCAGCAGCTTGGGGGACCCTGGGAGAGACACTGAAGCTTTCTTT. The chain joins TRBV5-1 to TRBJ1-1, with TRBD1 as a possible D gene (5 bases). The CDR3 loop spans 16 amino acids. The V end lost 0 bases, the J end lost 3 bases, and 15 bases lay between the germline ends. CDR1 and CDR2 from the germline V gene are SGHRS and YFSETQ.

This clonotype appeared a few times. CDR3 region: CASSPGHLGDYEQYF. The CDR3 DNA reads TGTGCCAGCAGCCCCGGGCACTTAGGAGACTACGAGCAGTACTTC. This chain links TRBV6-5 with TRBJ2-7; D gene unclear. V lost 6 bases, J lost 3 bases, and 18 bases lay in between. Germline V gene data show CDR1 as MNHEY and CDR2 as SVGAGI. The length of the CDR3 is 15 residues.

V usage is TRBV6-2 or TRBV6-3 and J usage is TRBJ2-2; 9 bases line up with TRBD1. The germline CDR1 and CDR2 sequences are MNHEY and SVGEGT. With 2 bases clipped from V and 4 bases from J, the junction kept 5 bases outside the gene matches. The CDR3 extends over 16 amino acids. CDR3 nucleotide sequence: TGTGCCAGCAGTTACGGTCGACAGGGGGTCACCGGGGAGCTGTTTTTT. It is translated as CASSYGRQGVTGELFF.

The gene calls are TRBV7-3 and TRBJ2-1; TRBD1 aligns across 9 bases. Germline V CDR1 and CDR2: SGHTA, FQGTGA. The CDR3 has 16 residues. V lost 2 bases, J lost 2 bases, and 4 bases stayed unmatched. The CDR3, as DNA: TGTGCCAGCAGCTTAGCGGGACAGGGAACCTACAATGAGCAGTTCTTC. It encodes CASSLAGQGTYNEQFF. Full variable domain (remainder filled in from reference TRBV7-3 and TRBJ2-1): GAGVSQTPSNKVTEKGKYVELRCDPISGHTALYWYRQSLGQGPEFLIYFQGTGAADDSGLPNDRFFAVRPEGSVSTLKIQRTERGDSAVYLCASSLAGQGTYNEQFFGPGTRLTVL.

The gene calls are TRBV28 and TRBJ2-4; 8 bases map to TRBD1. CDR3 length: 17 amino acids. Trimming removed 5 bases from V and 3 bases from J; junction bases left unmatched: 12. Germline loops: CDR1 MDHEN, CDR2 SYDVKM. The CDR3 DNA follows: TGTGCCAGCAGTCCGAGTCAGGGGGCAGGAGTCAAAAACATTCAGTACTTC. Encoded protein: CASSPSQGAGVKNIQYF.